This paragraph covers one T cell receptor (beta chain) sequence. Its antigen is undetermined. The data belong to a study of blood T cells in healthy people across ages. General study results and limits: Both naive CD4+ cell counts and diversity were greater in long-lived donors than in aged donors. There was a strong correlation between TCR beta diversity and naive T cell percentage. For the donors, CMV status was unknown and possibly confounded expanded clonotype changes.

The J segment lost 8 bases and the V segment lost 4 bases, leaving 10 bases of the junction unmatched. Germline assignment: CDR1 SGHTA and CDR2 FQGNSA. The CDR3 sequence is 17 residues long. Primers used in a second PCR of about 6 to 11 cycles were a sample-barcoded 5' primer and a J-beta primer mix. Using its own MiXCR run on the 5' RACE reads, TCRdb lists one record per CDR3 protein. The sample contains roughly 930,000 distinct CDR3 sequences, about 48% of which appear only once. The amount of total RNA extracted per sample was at least 5.5 micrograms. The source material was blood. V is TRBV7-2 and J is TRBJ2-1; 14 bases line up with TRBD2. The clonotype originates from a man aged 30 to 45 in good health. CDR3 amino acids: CASSYAQLTSGGDEQFF. In DNA, the CDR3 is TGTGCCAGCAGCTACGCCCAGTTGACTAGCGGGGGGGATGAGCAGTTCTTC.